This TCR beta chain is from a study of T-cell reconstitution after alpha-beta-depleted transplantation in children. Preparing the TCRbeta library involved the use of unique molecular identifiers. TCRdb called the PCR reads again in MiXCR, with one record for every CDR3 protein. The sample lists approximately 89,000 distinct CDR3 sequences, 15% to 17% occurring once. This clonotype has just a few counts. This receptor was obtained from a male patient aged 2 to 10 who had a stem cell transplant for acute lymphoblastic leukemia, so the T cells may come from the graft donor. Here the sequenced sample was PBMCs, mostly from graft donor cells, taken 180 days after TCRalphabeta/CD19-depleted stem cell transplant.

The CDR3 DNA follows: TGCGCCACCTCACCACTAGCGGCCTACAATGAGCAGTTCTTC. This gives the protein CATSPLAAYNEQFF. This rearrangement joins TRBV5-1 to TRBJ2-1; 8 bases are shared with TRBD2. With V trimmed by 9 bases and J by 2 bases, 7 bases remained unmatched. The CDR3 is 14 residues long. Germline lookup yields CDR1 SGHRS and CDR2 YFSETQ.